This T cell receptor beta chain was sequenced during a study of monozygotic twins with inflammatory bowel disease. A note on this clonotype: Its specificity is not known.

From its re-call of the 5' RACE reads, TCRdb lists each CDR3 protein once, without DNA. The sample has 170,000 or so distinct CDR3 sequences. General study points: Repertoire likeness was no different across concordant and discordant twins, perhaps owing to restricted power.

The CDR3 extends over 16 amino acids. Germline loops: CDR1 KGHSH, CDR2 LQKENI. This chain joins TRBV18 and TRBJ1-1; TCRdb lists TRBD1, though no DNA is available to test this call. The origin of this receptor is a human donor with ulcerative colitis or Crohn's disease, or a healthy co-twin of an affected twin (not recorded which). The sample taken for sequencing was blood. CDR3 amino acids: CATQPPGGRPITEAFF.